These T cell receptor beta chains were read from a single sample in a study of blood T cells in healthy people across ages. TCRdb recomputed calls from the 5' RACE reads with MiXCR, one row per CDR3 protein. The sample includes about 780,000 distinct CDR3 sequences, less than 60% of them seen just once. The sample consisted of blood. These TCRs come from a man older than 75 in good health. Each CDR3 is given with its conserved first and last residue. The order of the fields is CDR3 length, J gene, V gene, clone size, D gene, CDR3 protein, CDR3 DNA. D genes are given only for firm matches. Size is omitted from some rows. Given values are once, few, many or a class for expanded clones.

length: 14
J: TRBJ1-2
V: TRBV10-3
size: -
D: -
CDR3: CAISLDPTAPFDTF
DNA: TGTGCCATCAGTCTTGATCCGACAGCCCCGTTCGACACCTTC

length: 12
J: TRBJ2-3
V: TRBV12-3/TRBV12-4
size: -
D: -
CDR3: CASRLGPDTQYF
DNA: TGTGCCAGCAGATTAGGACCAGATACGCAGTATTTT

length: 14
J: TRBJ2-7
V: TRBV9
size: -
D: TRBD1
CDR3: CASSVGQGVYEQYF
DNA: TGTGCCAGCAGCGTGGGACAGGGCGTCTACGAGCAGTACTTC

length: 15
J: TRBJ1-3
V: TRBV27
size: -
D: -
CDR3: CASSLSGQAGNTIYF
DNA: TGTGCCAGCAGTTTATCCGGGCAGGCTGGAAACACCATATATTTT

length: 14
J: TRBJ2-4
V: TRBV12-3/TRBV12-4
size: many
D: -
CDR3: CASSPLGAKNIQYF
DNA: TGTGCCAGCAGTCCCTTGGGGGCCAAAAACATTCAGTACTTC

length: 12
J: TRBJ2-1
V: TRBV27
size: -
D: -
CDR3: CASSLGAGEQFF
DNA: TGTGCCAGCAGTTTGGGGGCCGGGGAGCAGTTCTTC

length: 15
J: TRBJ2-4
V: TRBV27
size: many
D: -
CDR3: CASSLSVGAKNIQYF
DNA: TGTGCCAGCAGTTTATCTGTGGGAGCCAAAAACATTCAGTACTTC

length: 15
J: TRBJ2-1
V: TRBV7-2
size: -
D: -
CDR3: CALKVDSSSYNEQFF
DNA: TGTGCCCTAAAAGTGGACTCCAGCTCCTACAATGAGCAGTTCTTC

length: 15
J: TRBJ1-2
V: TRBV10-3
size: -
D: -
CDR3: CAISEEGGLESGYTF
DNA: TGTGCCATCAGTGAGGAAGGGGGTCTGGAGAGCGGCTACACCTTC

length: 15
J: TRBJ2-7
V: TRBV10-3
size: -
D: -
CDR3: CAISDSGRSSYEQYF
DNA: TGTGCCATCAGTGACTCGGGACGGAGCTCCTACGAGCAGTACTTC

length: 14
J: TRBJ2-5
V: TRBV4-3
size: many
D: -
CDR3: CASSQLVRQETQYF
DNA: TGCGCCAGCAGCCAACTAGTCCGCCAAGAGACCCAGTACTTC

length: 15
J: TRBJ1-5
V: TRBV10-3
size: few
D: -
CDR3: CAISESGQVGQPQHF
DNA: TGTGCCATCAGTGAGTCAGGACAAGTAGGTCAGCCCCAGCATTTT

length: 14
J: TRBJ1-4
V: TRBV7-2
size: -
D: TRBD1
CDR3: CASSPGQGWEKLFF
DNA: TGTGCCAGCAGCCCCGGACAGGGGTGGGAAAAACTGTTTTTT

length: 14
J: TRBJ2-7
V: TRBV7-2
size: few
D: TRBD1
CDR3: CASSSGTGVSEQYF
DNA: TGTGCCAGCAGCTCCGGGACAGGGGTTAGCGAGCAGTACTTC

length: 12
J: TRBJ1-2
V: TRBV7-2
size: -
D: -
CDR3: CASSLGDYGYTF
DNA: TGTGCCAGCAGCTTGGGCGACTATGGCTACACCTTC

length: 12
J: TRBJ2-5
V: TRBV20-1
size: few
D: -
CDR3: CSAREGQETQYF
DNA: TGCAGTGCTAGAGAGGGCCAAGAGACCCAGTACTTC

length: 16
J: TRBJ2-5
V: TRBV9
size: few
D: -
CDR3: CASSVGRGSATETQYF
DNA: TGTGCCAGCAGCGTAGGCCGAGGGTCAGCGACGGAGACCCAGTACTTC

length: 15
J: TRBJ2-7
V: TRBV7-2
size: -
D: TRBD2
CDR3: CASSLASGHFSEQYF
DNA: TGTGCCAGCAGCTTAGCTAGCGGGCACTTCTCCGAGCAGTACTTC

length: 15
J: TRBJ2-3
V: TRBV4-3
size: few
D: TRBD2
CDR3: CASSQEGTSGSTQYF
DNA: TGCGCCAGCAGCCAAGAAGGGACTAGCGGGAGTACGCAGTATTTT

length: 15
J: TRBJ2-1
V: TRBV7-3
size: -
D: TRBD1
CDR3: CASSSRTGIGFEQFF
DNA: TGTGCCAGCAGCTCGAGGACAGGGATCGGGTTTGAGCAGTTCTTC

length: 16
J: TRBJ2-5
V: TRBV7-9
size: -
D: -
CDR3: CASSPLWGGHQETQYF
DNA: TGTGCCAGCAGCCCTCTCTGGGGGGGCCACCAAGAGACCCAGTACTTC

length: 15
J: TRBJ1-4
V: TRBV20-1
size: -
D: -
CDR3: CSARLTGAANEKLFF
DNA: TGCAGTGCTAGACTCACGGGGGCAGCTAATGAAAAACTGTTTTTT

length: 17
J: TRBJ2-1
V: TRBV4-2
size: -
D: -
CDR3: CASSQEVGGGPYNEQFF
DNA: TGTGCCAGCAGCCAAGAGGTCGGGGGAGGCCCTTACAATGAGCAGTTCTTC

length: 14
J: TRBJ2-7
V: TRBV29-1
size: few
D: -
CDR3: CSVSYTGSSYEQYF
DNA: TGCAGCGTTAGCTACACAGGTAGCTCCTACGAGCAGTACTTC

length: 15
J: TRBJ2-5
V: TRBV7-3
size: -
D: TRBD2
CDR3: CASSPIAGGVETQYF
DNA: TGTGCCAGCAGCCCAATAGCGGGAGGCGTGGAGACCCAGTACTTC

length: 14
J: TRBJ2-5
V: TRBV7-2
size: -
D: TRBD1
CDR3: CASSFNRGGETQYF
DNA: TGTGCCAGCAGCTTTAACAGGGGTGGAGAGACCCAGTACTTC

length: 15
J: TRBJ2-5
V: TRBV7-2
size: -
D: TRBD2
CDR3: CASSLVGTSDNEQYF
DNA: TGTGCCAGCAGCTTAGTAGGGACTAGCGACAATGAGCAGTACTTC

length: 14
J: TRBJ2-1
V: TRBV3-1
size: many
D: -
CDR3: CASSQEQYDNEQFF
DNA: TGTGCCAGCAGCCAAGAGCAGTATGACAATGAGCAGTTCTTC

length: 12
J: TRBJ1-1
V: TRBV12-3/TRBV12-4
size: -
D: -
CDR3: CASGRQDSEAFF
DNA: TGTGCCAGCGGGCGACAGGATAGTGAAGCTTTCTTT

length: 17
J: TRBJ2-5
V: TRBV7-2
size: -
D: TRBD2
CDR3: CASSPRWGGGTQETQYF
DNA: TGTGCCAGCAGCCCCCGATGGGGCGGGGGGACCCAAGAGACCCAGTACTTC

length: 15
J: TRBJ2-5
V: TRBV7-2
size: once
D: -
CDR3: CASSLPIRLGETQYF
DNA: TGTGCCAGCAGCCTCCCAATTCGTTTGGGAGAGACCCAGTACTTC

length: 15
J: TRBJ2-5
V: TRBV20-1
size: few
D: TRBD2
CDR3: CSALSLAEFGETQYF
DNA: TGCAGTGCCCTATCACTAGCGGAATTTGGGGAGACCCAGTACTTC

length: 15
J: TRBJ2-7
V: TRBV15
size: -
D: -
CDR3: CATSRDQGIPYEQYF
DNA: TGTGCCACCAGCAGAGATCAGGGGATACCCTACGAGCAGTACTTC

length: 11
J: TRBJ2-5
V: TRBV7-2
size: -
D: -
CDR3: CVSSLQETQYF
DNA: TGTGTCAGCAGCTTACAGGAGACCCAGTACTTC

length: 15
J: TRBJ2-1
V: TRBV29-1
size: many
D: -
CDR3: CSVHRGMGSYNEQFF
DNA: TGCAGCGTTCATCGGGGGATGGGGTCCTACAATGAGCAGTTCTTC

length: 17
J: TRBJ2-2
V: TRBV4-2
size: few
D: TRBD2
CDR3: CASSPRTSGHRGGELFF
DNA: TGTGCCAGCAGCCCTCGGACTAGCGGACACCGCGGTGGGGAGCTGTTTTTT

length: 15
J: TRBJ2-5
V: TRBV12-3/TRBV12-4
size: -
D: TRBD2
CDR3: CASSLSGRAMETQYF
DNA: TGTGCCAGCAGTTTGAGCGGGAGGGCCATGGAGACCCAGTACTTC

length: 11
J: TRBJ1-2
V: TRBV30
size: -
D: -
CDR3: CAGAASYGYTF
DNA: TGTGCCGGGGCCGCATCCTATGGCTACACCTTC

length: 12
J: TRBJ2-7
V: TRBV12-3/TRBV12-4
size: -
D: -
CDR3: CASRFSVYEQYF
DNA: TGTGCCAGCAGATTTTCTGTTTACGAGCAGTACTTC

length: 14
J: TRBJ1-4
V: TRBV7-9
size: few
D: TRBD1
CDR3: CASSSDRVGEKLFF
DNA: TGTGCCAGCAGCTCGGACAGGGTTGGTGAAAAACTGTTTTTT

length: 14
J: TRBJ2-1
V: TRBV15
size: -
D: -
CDR3: CATSNGISYNEQFF
DNA: TGTGCCACCAGCAACGGTATCTCCTACAATGAGCAGTTCTTC

length: 15
J: TRBJ2-1
V: TRBV19
size: -
D: -
CDR3: CASSVFWRDHNEQFF
DNA: TGTGCCAGTAGTGTCTTCTGGCGGGACCACAATGAGCAGTTCTTC

length: 15
J: TRBJ2-1
V: TRBV12-3/TRBV12-4
size: once
D: TRBD2
CDR3: CASSPGTRRGNEQFF
DNA: TGTGCCAGCAGTCCCGGGACTAGGAGGGGCAATGAGCAGTTCTTC

length: 16
J: TRBJ1-5
V: TRBV28
size: -
D: -
CDR3: CASQYVGLDSNQPQHF
DNA: TGTGCCAGCCAGTACGTGGGCCTGGACAGCAATCAGCCCCAGCATTTT

length: 14
J: TRBJ2-6
V: TRBV20-1
size: -
D: -
CDR3: CSAQQDYAANVLTF
DNA: TGCAGTGCCCAACAGGACTACGCGGCCAACGTCCTGACTTTC

length: 16
J: TRBJ2-4
V: TRBV21-1
size: -
D: -
CDR3: CASSKGTSGTLDIQYF
DNA: TGTGCCAGCAGCAAAGGGACTAGCGGGACTTTGGACATTCAGTACTTC

length: 16
J: TRBJ2-7
V: TRBV5-6
size: -
D: TRBD2
CDR3: CASSAELAGPYNEQYF
DNA: TGTGCCAGCAGCGCGGAATTAGCGGGGCCCTACAATGAGCAGTACTTC

length: 15
J: TRBJ2-3
V: TRBV6-2/TRBV6-3
size: many
D: TRBD2
CDR3: CASSSAGGARDTQYF
DNA: TGTGCCAGCAGTTCAGCGGGAGGAGCAAGAGATACGCAGTATTTT

length: 15
J: TRBJ2-3
V: TRBV4-1
size: -
D: TRBD1
CDR3: CASSQDGTVTDTQYF
DNA: TGCGCCAGCAGCCAAGATGGGACAGTCACAGATACGCAGTATTTT

length: 14
J: TRBJ2-1
V: TRBV29-1
size: -
D: TRBD2
CDR3: CSVTPTSGVYEQFF
DNA: TGCAGCGTTACGCCCACTAGCGGTGTCTATGAGCAGTTCTTC

length: 14
J: TRBJ2-7
V: TRBV12-3/TRBV12-4
size: few
D: TRBD1
CDR3: CASSPDRDHYEQYF
DNA: TGTGCCAGCAGTCCCGACAGGGATCACTACGAGCAGTACTTC

length: 14
J: TRBJ2-7
V: TRBV11-2
size: -
D: -
CDR3: CASSWAGYRYEQYF
DNA: TGTGCCAGCAGCTGGGCAGGGTATCGTTACGAGCAGTACTTC